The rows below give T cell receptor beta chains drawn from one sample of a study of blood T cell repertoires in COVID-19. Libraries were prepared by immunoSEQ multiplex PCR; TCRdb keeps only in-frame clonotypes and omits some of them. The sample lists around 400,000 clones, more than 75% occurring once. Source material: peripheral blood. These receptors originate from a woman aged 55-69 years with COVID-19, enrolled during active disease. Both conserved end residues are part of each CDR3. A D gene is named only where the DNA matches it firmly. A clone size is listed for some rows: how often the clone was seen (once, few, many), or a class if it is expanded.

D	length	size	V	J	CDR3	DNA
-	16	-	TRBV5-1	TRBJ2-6	CASSFPLNSGANVLTF	TGCGCCAGCAGCTTCCCCCTAAACTCTGGGGCCAACGTCCTGACTTTC
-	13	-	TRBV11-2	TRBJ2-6	CASSLVTAYVLTF	TGTGCCAGCAGCTTGGTGACAGCTTACGTCCTGACTTTC
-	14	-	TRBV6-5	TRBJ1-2	CASSYSMAERGYTF	TGTGCCAGCAGTTACTCGATGGCAGAGCGGGGCTACACCTTC
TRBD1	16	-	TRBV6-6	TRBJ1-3	CASSKGDSFSGNTIYF	TGTGCCAGCAGTAAAGGGGACAGCTTCTCTGGAAACACCATATATTTT
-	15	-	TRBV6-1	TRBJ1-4	CASSERGSPNEKLFF	TGTGCCAGCAGTGAAAGGGGGTCCCCTAATGAAAAACTGTTTTTT
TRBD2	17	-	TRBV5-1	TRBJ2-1	CASSVAPSGGVYNEQFF	TGCGCCAGCAGCGTAGCACCAAGCGGGGGGGTTTACAATGAGCAGTTCTTC
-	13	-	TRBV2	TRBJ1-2	CASSPTVNYGYTF	TGTGCCAGCAGTCCAACAGTTAACTATGGCTACACCTTC
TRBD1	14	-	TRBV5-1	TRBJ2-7	CASSSDRASYEQYF	TGCGCCAGCAGCAGCGACAGGGCCTCCTACGAGCAGTACTTC
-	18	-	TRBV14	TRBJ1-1	CASSQPLPETPGGTEAFF	TGTGCCAGCAGCCAACCGCTGCCCGAAACGCCCGGCGGCACTGAAGCTTTCTTT
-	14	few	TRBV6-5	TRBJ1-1	CASWGTLMNTEAFF	TGTGCCAGTTGGGGGACACTCATGAACACTGAAGCTTTCTTT
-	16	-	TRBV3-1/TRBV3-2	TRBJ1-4	CASSRGTGSTNEKLFF	TGTGCCAGCAGCCGAGGTACAGGGTCAACTAATGAAAAACTGTTTTTT
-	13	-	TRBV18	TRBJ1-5	CASSPGSNQPQHF	TGTGCCAGCTCACCCGGTAGCAATCAGCCCCAGCATTTT
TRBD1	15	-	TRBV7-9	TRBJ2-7	CASSSRQGSSYEQYF	TGTGCCAGCAGCTCGAGACAGGGAAGCTCCTACGAGCAGTACTTC
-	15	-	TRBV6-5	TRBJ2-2	CASSYDRGGSGELFF	TGTGCCAGCAGTTACGATAGGGGTGGGTCCGGGGAGCTGTTTTTT
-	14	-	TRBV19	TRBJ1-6	CASSGQIYNSPLHF	TGTGCCAGTAGCGGACAGATCTATAATTCACCCCTCCACTTT
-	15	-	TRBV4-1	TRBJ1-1	CASSQNKGLNTEAFF	TGCGCCAGCAGCCAAAATAAGGGGTTGAACACTGAAGCTTTCTTT